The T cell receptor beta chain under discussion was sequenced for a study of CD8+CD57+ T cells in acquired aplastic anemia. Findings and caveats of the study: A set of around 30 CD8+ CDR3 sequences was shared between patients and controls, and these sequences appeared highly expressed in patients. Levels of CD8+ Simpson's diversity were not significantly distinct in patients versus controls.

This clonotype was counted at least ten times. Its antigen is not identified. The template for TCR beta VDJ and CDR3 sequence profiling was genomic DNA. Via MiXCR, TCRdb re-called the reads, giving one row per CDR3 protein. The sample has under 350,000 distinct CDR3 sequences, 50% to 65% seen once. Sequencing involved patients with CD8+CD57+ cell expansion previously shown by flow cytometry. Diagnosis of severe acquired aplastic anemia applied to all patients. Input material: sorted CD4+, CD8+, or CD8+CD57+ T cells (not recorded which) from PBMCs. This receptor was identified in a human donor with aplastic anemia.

This chain's CDR3 is CASSLQVYNSPLHF. CDR3 nucleotides: TGTGCCAGCAGCTTACAGGTTTATAATTCACCCCTCCACTTT. V and J are TRBV5-6 and TRBJ1-6; maybe TRBD1 (5 bases). Germline V gene data show CDR1 as SGHDT and CDR2 as YYEEEE. This CDR3 region has 14 residues. The ends were cut back, 2 bases at V and 4 bases at J, with 7 bases in the middle.